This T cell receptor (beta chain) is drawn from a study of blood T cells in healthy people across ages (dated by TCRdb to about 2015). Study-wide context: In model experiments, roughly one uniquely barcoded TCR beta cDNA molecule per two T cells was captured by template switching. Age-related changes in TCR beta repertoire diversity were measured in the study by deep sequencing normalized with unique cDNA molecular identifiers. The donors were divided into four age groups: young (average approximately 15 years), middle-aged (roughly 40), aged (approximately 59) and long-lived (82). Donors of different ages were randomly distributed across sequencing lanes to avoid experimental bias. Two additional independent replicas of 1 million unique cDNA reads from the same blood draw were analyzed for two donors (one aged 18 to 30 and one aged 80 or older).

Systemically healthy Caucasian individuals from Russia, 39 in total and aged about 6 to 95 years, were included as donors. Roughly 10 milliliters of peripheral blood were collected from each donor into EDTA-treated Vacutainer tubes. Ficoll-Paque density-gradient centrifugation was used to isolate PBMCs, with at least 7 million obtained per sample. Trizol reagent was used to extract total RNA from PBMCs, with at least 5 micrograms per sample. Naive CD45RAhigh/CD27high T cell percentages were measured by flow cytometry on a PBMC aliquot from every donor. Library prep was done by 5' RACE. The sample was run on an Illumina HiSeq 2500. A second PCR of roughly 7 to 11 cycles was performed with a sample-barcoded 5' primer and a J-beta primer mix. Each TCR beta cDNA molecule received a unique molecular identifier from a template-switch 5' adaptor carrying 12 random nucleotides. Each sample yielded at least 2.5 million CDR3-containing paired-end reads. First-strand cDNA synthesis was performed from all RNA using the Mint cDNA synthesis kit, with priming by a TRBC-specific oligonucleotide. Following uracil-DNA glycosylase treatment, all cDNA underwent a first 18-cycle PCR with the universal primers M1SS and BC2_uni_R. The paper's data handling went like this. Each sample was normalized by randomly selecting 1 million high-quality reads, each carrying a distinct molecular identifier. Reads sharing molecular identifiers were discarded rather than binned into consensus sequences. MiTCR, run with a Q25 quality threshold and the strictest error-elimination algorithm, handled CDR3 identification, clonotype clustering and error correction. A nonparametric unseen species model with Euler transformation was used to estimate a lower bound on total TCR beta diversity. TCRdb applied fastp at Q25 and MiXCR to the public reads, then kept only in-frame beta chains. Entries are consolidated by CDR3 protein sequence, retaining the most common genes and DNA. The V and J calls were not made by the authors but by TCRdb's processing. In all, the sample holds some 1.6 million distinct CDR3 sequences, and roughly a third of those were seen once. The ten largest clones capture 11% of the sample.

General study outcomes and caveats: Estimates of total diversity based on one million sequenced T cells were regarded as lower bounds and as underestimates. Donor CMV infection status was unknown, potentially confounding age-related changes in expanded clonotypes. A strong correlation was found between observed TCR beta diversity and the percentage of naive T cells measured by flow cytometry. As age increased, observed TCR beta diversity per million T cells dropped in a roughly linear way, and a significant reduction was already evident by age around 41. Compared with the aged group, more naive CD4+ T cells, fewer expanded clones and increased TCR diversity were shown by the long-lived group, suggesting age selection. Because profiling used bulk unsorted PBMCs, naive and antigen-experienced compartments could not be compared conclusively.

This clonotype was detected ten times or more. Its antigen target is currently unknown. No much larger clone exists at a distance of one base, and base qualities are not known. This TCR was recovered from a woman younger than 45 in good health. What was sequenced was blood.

This receptor carries the CDR3 CASSSWDPRETQYF. The DNA reads as follows: TGCGCCAGCAGCTCATGGGACCCGCGGGAGACCCAGTACTTC. This sequence uses TRBV4-1 and TRBJ2-5; the D gene is tentatively TRBD1 or TRBD2, each matching 5 bases. The CDR3, from cysteine to phenylalanine, totals 14 residues. CDR3 DNA only is kept here, 42 bases in frame from base 1. According to the germline V gene, CDR1 reads MGHRA and CDR2 reads YSYEKL. Trimming costs V 5 bases and J 5 bases, and their ends lie 15 bases apart.